This TCR beta chain was identified during a study of graft-versus-host responses after intestinal transplantation. Study context: In this cohort, recipients had multivisceral, liver-intestinal, or isolated intestinal transplants. Anti-thymocyte globulin served as induction for all recipients, who then took tacrolimus and steroids for about 3 years.

V lost 5 bases to trimming and J lost 4 bases, with 13 bases between them. The V gene's germline CDR1 is SGHKS and CDR2 YYEKEE (reference sequence). This CDR3 comprises 14 residues. Findings of the study overall: Detection of GvH clones occurred in recipient marrow, and some had their first appearance in ileum or blood.

Some clones are missing from TCRdb's copy, which holds only in-frame ones; the method was immunoSEQ multiplex PCR. The sample lists some 77,000 clones, approximately 92% occurring once. As to this clone: Its specificity is unknown.

The gene calls are TRBV5-5 and TRBJ1-3, with D possibly TRBD1 on 6 matching bases. The sample consisted of PBMCs, taken 98 days after intestinal transplantation. This TCR derives from a human patient who received an intestinal transplant, so some T cells may come from the graft donor. The CDR3 nucleotides read TGTGCCAGCAGTACAGGGTCCTCCGGAAACACCATATATTTT. Encoded protein: CASSTGSSGNTIYF.